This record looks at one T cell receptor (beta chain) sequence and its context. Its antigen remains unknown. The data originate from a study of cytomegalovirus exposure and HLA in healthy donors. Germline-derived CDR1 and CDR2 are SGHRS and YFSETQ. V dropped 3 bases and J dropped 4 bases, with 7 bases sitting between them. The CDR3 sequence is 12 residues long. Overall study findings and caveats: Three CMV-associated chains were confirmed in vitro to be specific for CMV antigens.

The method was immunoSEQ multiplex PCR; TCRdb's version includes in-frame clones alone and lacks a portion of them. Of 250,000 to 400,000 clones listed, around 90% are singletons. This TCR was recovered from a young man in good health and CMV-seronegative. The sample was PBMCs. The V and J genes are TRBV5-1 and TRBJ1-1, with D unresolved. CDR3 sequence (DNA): TGCGCCAGCAGCTCCCGCAGCACTGAAGCTTTCTTT. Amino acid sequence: CASSSRSTEAFF. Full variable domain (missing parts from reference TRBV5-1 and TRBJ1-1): KAGVTQTPRYLIKTRGQQVTLSCSPISGHRSVSWYQQTPGQGLQFLFEYFSETQRNKGNFPGRFSGRQFSNSRSEMNVSTLELGDSALYLCASSSRSTEAFFGQGTRLTVV.